The source of this T cell receptor (beta chain) is a study of control samples from healthy donors and cancer patients. Using immunoSEQ multiplex PCR, the repertoire was profiled, and TCRdb retains in-frame clones only, with some absent. Here the sample spans 150,000 or so clones, roughly 93% being singletons. This clone was detected only once. This CDR3 comprises 14 residues. The V gene end was trimmed by 1 base and the J gene end by 12 bases; junction bases not matched to a gene: 13. Germline lookup yields CDR1 SGHRS and CDR2 YFSETQ. The receptor was derived from a man aged 18 to 29 in good health. This chain connects TRBV5-1 to TRBJ2-7, with 7 bases that match TRBD1. The sample consisted of blood. This CDR3 is CASSLIPGSEGAYF. The CDR3 DNA reads TGCGCCAGCAGCTTGATCCCAGGGTCAGAGGGGGCGTACTTC.